Included here is one TCR beta chain sequence, with context. Its antigen remains unknown. This entry is derived from a study of T cell clones after liver transplantation. On the study more broadly: In this trial, immunosuppression withdrawal was attempted within 2 years of liver transplant. Post-transplant blood was tracked for graft-donor-reactive T cell clones identified in a pre-transplant mixed lymphocyte reaction. Three of the eight recipients were HCV-positive; the rest had non-autoimmune, non-viral transplant indications. Overall study findings and caveats: In most of the 8 subjects, circulating graft-donor-reactive CD4 TCRbeta sequences fell significantly after transplant.

Sequencing was performed with immunoSEQ multiplex PCR; in TCRdb, only in-frame clones are kept and a portion is missing. The profile shows roughly 120,000 clones, approximately 90% of them singletons. V lost 4 bases to trimming and J lost 8 bases, with 15 bases between them. The CDR3 covers 14 residues. Germline V CDR1 and CDR2: SGHTS, YDEGEE. This TCR derives from a human patient who received a liver transplant. Some T cells may trace back to the graft donor. Sequenced here: CD4+ T cells from blood, sampled 12 months after liver transplant. This chain links TRBV5-8 with TRBJ1-4; no clear D. The CDR3, as DNA: TGTGCCAGCAGCCAATCCGGGCACCGAGAAAAACTGTTTTTT. This encodes CASSQSGHREKLFF.